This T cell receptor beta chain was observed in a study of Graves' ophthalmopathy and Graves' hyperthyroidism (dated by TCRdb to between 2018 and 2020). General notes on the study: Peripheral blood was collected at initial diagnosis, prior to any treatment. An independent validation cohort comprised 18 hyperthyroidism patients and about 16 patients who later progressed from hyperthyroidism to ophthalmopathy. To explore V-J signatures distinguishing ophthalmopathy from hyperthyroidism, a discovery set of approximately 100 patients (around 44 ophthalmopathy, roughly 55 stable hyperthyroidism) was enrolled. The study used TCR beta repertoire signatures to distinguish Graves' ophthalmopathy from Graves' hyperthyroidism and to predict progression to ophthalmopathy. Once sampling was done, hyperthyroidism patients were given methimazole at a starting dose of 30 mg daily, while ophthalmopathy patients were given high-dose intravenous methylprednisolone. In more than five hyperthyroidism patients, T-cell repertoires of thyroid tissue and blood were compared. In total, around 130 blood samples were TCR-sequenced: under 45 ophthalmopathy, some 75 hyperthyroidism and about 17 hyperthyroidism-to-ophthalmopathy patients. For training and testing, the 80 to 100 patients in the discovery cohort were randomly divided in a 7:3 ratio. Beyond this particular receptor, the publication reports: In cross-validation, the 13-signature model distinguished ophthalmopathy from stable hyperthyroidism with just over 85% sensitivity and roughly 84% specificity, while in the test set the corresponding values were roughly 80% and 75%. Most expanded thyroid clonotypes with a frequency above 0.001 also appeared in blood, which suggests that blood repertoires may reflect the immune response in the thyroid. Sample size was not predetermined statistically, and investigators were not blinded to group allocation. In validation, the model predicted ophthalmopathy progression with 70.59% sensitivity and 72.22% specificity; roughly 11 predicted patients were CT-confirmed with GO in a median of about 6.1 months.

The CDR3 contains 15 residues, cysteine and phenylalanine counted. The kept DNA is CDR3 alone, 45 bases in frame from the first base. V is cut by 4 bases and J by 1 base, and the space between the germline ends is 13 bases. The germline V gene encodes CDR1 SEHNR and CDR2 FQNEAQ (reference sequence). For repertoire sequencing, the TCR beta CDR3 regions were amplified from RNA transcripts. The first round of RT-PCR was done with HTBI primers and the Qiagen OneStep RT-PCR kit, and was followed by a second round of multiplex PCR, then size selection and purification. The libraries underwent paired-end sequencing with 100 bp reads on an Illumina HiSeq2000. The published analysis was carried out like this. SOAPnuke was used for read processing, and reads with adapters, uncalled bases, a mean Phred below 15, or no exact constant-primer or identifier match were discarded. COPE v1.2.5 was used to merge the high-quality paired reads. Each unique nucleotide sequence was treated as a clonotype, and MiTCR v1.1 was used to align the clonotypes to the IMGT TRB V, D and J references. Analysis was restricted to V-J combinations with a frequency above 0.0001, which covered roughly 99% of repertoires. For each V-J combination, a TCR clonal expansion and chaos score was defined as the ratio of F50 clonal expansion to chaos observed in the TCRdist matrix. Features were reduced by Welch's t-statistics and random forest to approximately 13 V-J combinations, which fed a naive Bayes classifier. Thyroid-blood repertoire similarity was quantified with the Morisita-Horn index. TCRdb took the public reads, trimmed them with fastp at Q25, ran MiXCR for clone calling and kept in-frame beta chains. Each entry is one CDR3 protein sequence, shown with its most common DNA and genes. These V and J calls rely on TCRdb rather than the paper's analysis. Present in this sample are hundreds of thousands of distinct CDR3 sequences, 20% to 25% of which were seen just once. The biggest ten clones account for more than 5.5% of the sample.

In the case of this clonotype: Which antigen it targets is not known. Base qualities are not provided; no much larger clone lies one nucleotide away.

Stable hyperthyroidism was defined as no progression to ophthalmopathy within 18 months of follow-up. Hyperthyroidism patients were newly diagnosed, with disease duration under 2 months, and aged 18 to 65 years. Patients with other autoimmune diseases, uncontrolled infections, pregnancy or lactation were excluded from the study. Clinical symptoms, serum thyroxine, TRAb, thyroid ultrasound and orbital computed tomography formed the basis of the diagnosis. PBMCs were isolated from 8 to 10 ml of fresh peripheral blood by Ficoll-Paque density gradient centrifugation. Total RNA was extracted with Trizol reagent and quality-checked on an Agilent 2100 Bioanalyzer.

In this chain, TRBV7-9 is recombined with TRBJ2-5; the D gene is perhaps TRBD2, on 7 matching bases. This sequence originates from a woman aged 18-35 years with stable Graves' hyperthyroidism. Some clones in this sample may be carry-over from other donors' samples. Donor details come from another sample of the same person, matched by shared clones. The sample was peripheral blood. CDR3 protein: CASSSGEGPQETQYF. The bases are TGTGCCAGCAGCTCAGGGGAGGGGCCCCAAGAGACCCAGTACTTC.